The T cell receptor beta chain described here comes from a study of post-analysis software for immune sequencing data. The authors incorporated unique molecular identifiers into the TCR beta cDNA libraries. A single record per CDR3 protein comes from TCRdb applying MiXCR to the PCR reads. The sample contains approximately 730,000 distinct CDR3 sequences, 40% to 55% of which appear only once. With respect to this clonotype: No antigen is known for it.

Study-wide points: Relative to controls, patients had about five TRBV segments at higher frequency, with TRBV5-6, TRBV5-1 and TRBV20-1 among these.

CDR3 length: 18 residues. Germline CDR1 MNHEY, CDR2 SVGAGI. Germline trimming cut 0 bases from V and 6 bases from J; bases unmatched to any gene: 14. Sequenced input: blood. The chain carries TRBV6-5 and TRBJ2-3, with 8 bases matching TRBD1. This sequence originates from a girl between 10 and 17 years old with multiple sclerosis. In DNA form, the CDR3 reads TGTGCCAGCAGTTACTCGTTGCCGACAGGGGAGGATAAGGATACGCAGTATTTT. It codes for CASSYSLPTGEDKDTQYF.